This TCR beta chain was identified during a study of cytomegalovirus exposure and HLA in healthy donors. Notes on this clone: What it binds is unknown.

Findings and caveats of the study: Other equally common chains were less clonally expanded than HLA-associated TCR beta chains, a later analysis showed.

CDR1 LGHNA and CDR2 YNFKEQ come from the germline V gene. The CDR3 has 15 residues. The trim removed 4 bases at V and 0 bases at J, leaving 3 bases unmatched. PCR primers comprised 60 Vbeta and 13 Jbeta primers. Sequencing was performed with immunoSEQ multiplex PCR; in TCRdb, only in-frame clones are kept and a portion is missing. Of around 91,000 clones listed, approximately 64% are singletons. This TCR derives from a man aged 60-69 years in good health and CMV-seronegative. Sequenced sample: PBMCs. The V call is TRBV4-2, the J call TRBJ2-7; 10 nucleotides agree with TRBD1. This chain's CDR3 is CASSPGQGISYEQYF. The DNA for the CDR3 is TGTGCCAGCAGCCCGGGACAGGGGATCTCCTACGAGCAGTACTTC.